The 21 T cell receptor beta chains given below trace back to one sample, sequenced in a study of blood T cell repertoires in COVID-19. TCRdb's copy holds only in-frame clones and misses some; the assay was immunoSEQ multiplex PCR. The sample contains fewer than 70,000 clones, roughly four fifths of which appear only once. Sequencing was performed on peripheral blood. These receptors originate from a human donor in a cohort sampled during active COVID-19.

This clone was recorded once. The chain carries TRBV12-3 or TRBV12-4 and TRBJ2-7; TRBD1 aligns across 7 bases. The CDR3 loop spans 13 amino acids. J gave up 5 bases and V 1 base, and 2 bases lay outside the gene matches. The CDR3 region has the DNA TGTGCCAGCAGTTTAGGACAGGGCAACGAGCAGTACTTC. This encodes CASSLGQGNEQYF.

Here the CDR3 reads CASSLGSLLADTQYF. In nucleotides, the CDR3 is TGTGCCAGCAGCTTAGGGTCCTTACTAGCGGATACGCAGTATTTT. This rearrangement joins TRBV7-8 to TRBJ2-3, with 7 bases lining up with TRBD2. The germline gives CDR1 SGHVS, CDR2 FQNEAQ. Trimming at V came to 1 base and at J to 6 bases, leaving 7 bases not matched to a gene. There are 15 residues in the CDR3.

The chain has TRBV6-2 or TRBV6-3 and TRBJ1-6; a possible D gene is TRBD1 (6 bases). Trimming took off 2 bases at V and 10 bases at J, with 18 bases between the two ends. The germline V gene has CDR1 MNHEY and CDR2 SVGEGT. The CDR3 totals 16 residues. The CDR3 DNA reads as TGTGCCAGCAGTTACCCACAACAGGGTGTGAAATCACCCCTCCACTTT. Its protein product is CASSYPQQGVKSPLHF.

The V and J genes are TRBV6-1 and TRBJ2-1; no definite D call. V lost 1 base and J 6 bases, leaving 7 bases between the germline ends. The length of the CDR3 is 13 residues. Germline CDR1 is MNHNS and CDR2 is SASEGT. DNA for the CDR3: TGTGCCAGCAGTGAAGTGGTCAGCAATGAGCAGTTCTTC. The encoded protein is CASSEVVSNEQFF.

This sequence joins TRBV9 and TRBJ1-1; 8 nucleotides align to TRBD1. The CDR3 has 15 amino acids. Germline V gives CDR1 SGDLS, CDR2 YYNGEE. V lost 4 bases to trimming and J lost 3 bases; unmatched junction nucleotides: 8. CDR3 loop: CASSPPTGAYTEAFF. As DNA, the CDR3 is TGTGCCAGCAGCCCACCGACAGGGGCTTACACTGAAGCTTTCTTT.

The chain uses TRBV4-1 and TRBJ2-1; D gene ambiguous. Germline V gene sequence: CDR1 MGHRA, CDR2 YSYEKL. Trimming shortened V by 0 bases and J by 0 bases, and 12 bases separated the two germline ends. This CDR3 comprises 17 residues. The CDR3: CASSQDLLKSSYNEQFF. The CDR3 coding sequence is TGCGCCAGCAGCCAAGATCTCCTGAAGAGCTCCTACAATGAGCAGTTCTTC.

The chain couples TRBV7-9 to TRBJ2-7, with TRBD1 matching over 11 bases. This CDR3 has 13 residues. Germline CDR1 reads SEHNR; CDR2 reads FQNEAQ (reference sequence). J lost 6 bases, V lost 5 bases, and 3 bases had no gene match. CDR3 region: CASSPGTGGEQYF. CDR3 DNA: TGTGCCAGCAGCCCTGGGACAGGGGGCGAGCAGTACTTC.

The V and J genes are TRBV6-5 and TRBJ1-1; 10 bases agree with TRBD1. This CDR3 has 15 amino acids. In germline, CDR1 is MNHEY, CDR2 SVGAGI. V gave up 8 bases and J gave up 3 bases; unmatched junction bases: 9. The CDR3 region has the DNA TGTGCCAGCCGGGACAGGGGAACTTCTCACACTGAAGCTTTCTTT. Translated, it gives CASRDRGTSHTEAFF.

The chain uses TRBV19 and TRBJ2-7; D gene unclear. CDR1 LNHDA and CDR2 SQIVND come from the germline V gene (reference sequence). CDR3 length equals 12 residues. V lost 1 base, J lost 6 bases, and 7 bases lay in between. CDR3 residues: CASSIAASEQYF. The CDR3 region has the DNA TGTGCCAGTAGTATAGCTGCGTCCGAGCAGTACTTC.

The chain's CDR3 is CASSQGHRTPTNSPLHF. As DNA, the CDR3 is TGCGCCAGCAGCCAAGGTCATAGGACACCGACGAATTCACCCCTCCACTTT. The rearrangement links TRBV4-1 to TRBJ1-6; TRBD1 might be the D (5 bases). The CDR3 runs to 17 residues. V dropped 1 base and J dropped 7 bases, with 17 bases sitting between them. Per germline, CDR1 MGHRA and CDR2 YSYEKL.

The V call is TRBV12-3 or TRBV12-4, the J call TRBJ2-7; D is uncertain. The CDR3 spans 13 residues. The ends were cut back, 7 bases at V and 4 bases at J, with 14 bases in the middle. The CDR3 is CASTSVLRYEQYF. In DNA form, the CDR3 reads TGTGCCAGCACCTCCGTTCTACGTTACGAGCAGTACTTC.

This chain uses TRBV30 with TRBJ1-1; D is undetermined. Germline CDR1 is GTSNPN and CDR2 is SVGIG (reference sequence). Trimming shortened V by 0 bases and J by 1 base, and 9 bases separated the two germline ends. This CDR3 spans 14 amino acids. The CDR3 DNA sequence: TGTGCCTGGAGTGTAGGGCGGGGGAACACTGAAGCTTTCTTT. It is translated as CAWSVGRGNTEAFF. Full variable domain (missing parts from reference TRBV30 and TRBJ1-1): SQTIHQWPATLVQPVGSPLSLECTVEGTSNPNLYWYRQAAGRGLQLLFYSVGIGQISSEVPQNLSASRPQDRQFILSSKKLLLSDSGFYLCAWSVGRGNTEAFFGQGTRLTVV.

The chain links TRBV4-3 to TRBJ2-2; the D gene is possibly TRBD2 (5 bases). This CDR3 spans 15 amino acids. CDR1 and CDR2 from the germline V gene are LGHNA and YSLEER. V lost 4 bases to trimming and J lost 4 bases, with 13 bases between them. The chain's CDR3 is CASSPGLTTTGELFF. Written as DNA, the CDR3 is TGCGCCAGCAGCCCTGGACTGACGACCACCGGGGAGCTGTTTTTT.

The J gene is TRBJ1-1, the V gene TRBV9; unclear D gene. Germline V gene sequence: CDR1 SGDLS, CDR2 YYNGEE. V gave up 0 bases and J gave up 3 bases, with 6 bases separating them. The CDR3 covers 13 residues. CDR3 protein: CASSVAAYTEAFF. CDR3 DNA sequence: TGTGCCAGCAGCGTAGCTGCGTACACTGAAGCTTTCTTT.

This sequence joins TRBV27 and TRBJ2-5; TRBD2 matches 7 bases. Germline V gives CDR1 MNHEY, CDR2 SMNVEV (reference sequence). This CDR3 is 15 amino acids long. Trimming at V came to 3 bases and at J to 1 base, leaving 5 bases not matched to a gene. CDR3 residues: CASSFGAGTQETQYF. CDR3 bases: TGTGCCAGCAGTTTTGGAGCGGGGACCCAAGAGACCCAGTACTTC.

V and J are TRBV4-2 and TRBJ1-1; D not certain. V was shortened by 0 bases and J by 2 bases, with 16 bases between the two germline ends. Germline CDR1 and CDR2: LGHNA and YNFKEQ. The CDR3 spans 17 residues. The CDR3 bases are TGTGCCAGCAGCCAAGATCGACGAGGAGGAGGAAACACTGAAGCTTTCTTT. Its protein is CASSQDRRGGGNTEAFF.

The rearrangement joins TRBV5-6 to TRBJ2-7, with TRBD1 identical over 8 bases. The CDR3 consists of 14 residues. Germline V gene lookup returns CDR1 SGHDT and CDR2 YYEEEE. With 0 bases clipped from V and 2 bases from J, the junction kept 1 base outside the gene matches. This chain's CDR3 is CASSLGTGTYEQYF. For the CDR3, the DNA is TGTGCCAGCAGCTTGGGGACAGGGACCTACGAGCAGTACTTC.

The CDR3 bases are TGTGCCAGCAGTTCGGACAGGGACGAGCAGTACTTC. Its translation: CASSSDRDEQYF. This chain connects TRBV5-4 to TRBJ2-7, with 8 bases fitting TRBD1. Germline V CDR1 and CDR2: SGHNT, YYREEE (reference sequence). V was pared by 5 bases and J by 5 bases, with 3 bases of the junction left unmatched. This CDR3 is 12 amino acids long.

The CDR3 sequence: CASSSRGKRGGSKTQYF. CDR3 DNA sequence: TGTGCCAGCAGCTCCCGGGGGAAGCGGGGGGGCTCGAAGACCCAGTACTTC. The V call is TRBV3-1 (or the pseudogene TRBV3-2), the J call TRBJ2-5, with TRBD2 matching 10 bases. The CDR3 covers 17 residues. J gave up 6 bases and V 5 bases, and 15 bases lay outside the gene matches. Germline-derived CDR1 and CDR2 are LGHDT and YNNKEL (reference sequence).

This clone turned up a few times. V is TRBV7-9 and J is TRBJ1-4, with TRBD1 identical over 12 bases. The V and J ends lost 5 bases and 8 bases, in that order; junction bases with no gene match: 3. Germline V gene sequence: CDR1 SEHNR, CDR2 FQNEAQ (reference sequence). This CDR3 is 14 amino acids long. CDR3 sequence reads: CASSTGTGGEKLFF. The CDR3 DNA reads TGTGCCAGCAGCACCGGGACAGGGGGCGAAAAACTGTTTTTT.

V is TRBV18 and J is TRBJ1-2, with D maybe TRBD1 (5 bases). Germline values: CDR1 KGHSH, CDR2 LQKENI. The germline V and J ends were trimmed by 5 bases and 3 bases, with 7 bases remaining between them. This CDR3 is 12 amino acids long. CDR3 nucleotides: TGTGCCAGCTCAAGGGGTGACTATGGCTACACCTTC. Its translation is CASSRGDYGYTF.